Only a few counts were recorded for the clone carrying this T cell receptor (beta chain). This entry comes from a study of T cells after yellow fever vaccination. Each CDR3 protein gets one entry after TCRdb re-called the 5' RACE reads with MiXCR. This sample has 280,000 or so distinct CDR3 sequences; approximately 8% occur once, and the top ten carry 3% to 4%. The receptor comes from a man younger than 30 who received the YFV17D yellow fever vaccine. The sample here was CD4+ T cells sorted from PBMCs, taken 5 days after the yellow fever booster vaccination.

The CDR3: CASSFGLAADTQYF. CDR3 coding DNA: TGTGCCAGCAGCTTTGGACTAGCGGCAGATACGCAGTATTTT. The chain uses TRBV7-2 and TRBJ2-3; TRBD2 aligns across 10 bases. CDR3 length equals 14 residues. The V and J ends lost 3 bases and 4 bases, in that order; junction bases with no gene match: 1. Germline V gene data show CDR1 as SGHTA and CDR2 as FQGNSA.